Listed below are T cell receptor beta chains from one sample, sequenced in a study of T-cell reconstitution after alpha-beta-depleted transplantation in children. TCRdb used MiXCR to reprocess the PCR reads, holding one entry per CDR3 protein. The sample contains about 210,000 distinct CDR3 sequences, under 20% of which appear only once. The source material was PBMCs, mostly from graft donor cells, sampled 360 days after TCRalphabeta/CD19-depleted stem cell transplant. The receptors come from a male patient between 2 and 15 years old who had a stem cell transplant for acute lymphoblastic leukemia, so the T cells may come from the graft donor. CDR3s include the opening cysteine and the closing phenylalanine or tryptophan. Fields, in order: V gene, clone size, D gene, J gene, CDR3 DNA, CDR3 protein. The D gene is left open where the match is weak. Clone size is given for some rows only: seen once, a few or many times, or a class if the clone is expanded.

TRBV11-2,few,.,TRBJ1-1,TGTGCCAGCAGCTTGAGCAGGGCCGAGAACACTGAAGCTTTCTTT,CASSLSRAENTEAFF
TRBV12-3/TRBV12-4,few,.,TRBJ1-4,TGTGCCAGCAGTTTAGATCGGGGTCCTACAACTAATGAAAAACTGTTTTTT,CASSLDRGPTTNEKLFF
TRBV27,.,TRBD2,TRBJ2-1,TGTGCCAGCATTCCCGGGACTAGCGTGAACAATGAGCAGTTCTTC,CASIPGTSVNNEQFF
TRBV5-1,few,.,TRBJ1-2,TGCGCCAGCAGCTATACCGACGGTCAGGGAGGGTATGGCTACACCTTC,CASSYTDGQGGYGYTF
TRBV7-8,few,.,TRBJ1-1,TGTGCCAGCGCTGGAGGGCTGGACACTGAAGCTTTCTTT,CASAGGLDTEAFF
TRBV12-3/TRBV12-4,many,.,TRBJ1-3,TGTGCCAGCAACAGGATCTCTGGAAACACCATATATTTT,CASNRISGNTIYF
TRBV4-2,.,.,TRBJ2-3,TGTGCCAGCAGCGGGGAACTATCCACAGATACGCAGTATTTT,CASSGELSTDTQYF
TRBV4-2,.,TRBD1,TRBJ1-1,TGTGCCAGCAGCCCGTCCCCCAGGGGGAGGAACACTGAAGCTTTCTTT,CASSPSPRGRNTEAFF
TRBV6-5,.,TRBD1,TRBJ2-2,TGTGCCAGCAGTTGGGACAGGGAGGTAACCGGGGAGCTGTTTTTT,CASSWDREVTGELFF
TRBV3-1,many,TRBD2,TRBJ2-1,TGTGCCAGCAGCCATGGGTATTTTAGCGGGAGGACATTCAATGAGCAGTTCTTC,CASSHGYFSGRTFNEQFF
TRBV27,.,.,TRBJ1-1,TGTGCCAGCAGTCTTCTATCCGGGACTGAAGCTTTCTTT,CASSLLSGTEAFF
TRBV4-3,many,.,TRBJ2-3,TGCGCCAGCAGCCAGTGGTTAAGAGGGGATACGCAGTATTTT,CASSQWLRGDTQYF
TRBV6-1,few,TRBD2,TRBJ2-2,TGTGCCAGCTACGGGACTACGAACACCGGGGAGCTGTTTTTT,CASYGTTNTGELFF
TRBV11-3,.,TRBD1,TRBJ2-7,TGTGCCAGCAGCTTAACTTCGGACAGGTTCTCCTACGAGCAGTACTTC,CASSLTSDRFSYEQYF
TRBV25-1,once,.,TRBJ2-2,TGTGCCAGCAGTGAATATGGGTTGGGACCCAACACCGGGGAGCTGTTTTTT,CASSEYGLGPNTGELFF
TRBV12-3/TRBV12-4,few,TRBD1,TRBJ1-1,TGTGCCAGCAGCCCCCCAAGAAGACAGGGAATGGCTTTCTTT,CASSPPRRQGMAFF
TRBV28,few,TRBD1,TRBJ1-1,TGTGCCAGCACCTTCAGACAGGGGGAGGCGAACACTGAAGCTTTCTTT,CASTFRQGEANTEAFF
TRBV12-3/TRBV12-4,.,TRBD1,TRBJ2-5,TGTGCCAGCACCCGCGACTACTTTGATATGGACAGGGACCAAGAGACCCAGTACTTC,CASTRDYFDMDRDQETQYF
TRBV27,.,TRBD2,TRBJ2-7,TGTGCCAGCAGTTTGACTAGCGGGGGGCGCATCTACTACGAGCAGTACTTC,CASSLTSGGRIYYEQYF
TRBV6-2/TRBV6-3,few,.,TRBJ1-5,TGTGCCAGCAGTCAACTTTGGGGAGATCAGCCCCAGCATTTT,CASSQLWGDQPQHF
TRBV20-1,few,.,TRBJ1-1,TGCAGTGCTAGGGACGAGAGAAACACTGAAGCTTTCTTT,CSARDERNTEAFF
TRBV25-1,.,.,TRBJ2-1,TGTGCCAGCAGTGACCGTTACAATGAGCAGTTCTTC,CASSDRYNEQFF
TRBV9,few,.,TRBJ1-5,TGTGCCAGCAGCGTAGATGAGGGCCAGCCCCAGCATTTT,CASSVDEGQPQHF
TRBV5-1,.,.,TRBJ1-1,TGCGCCAGCAGCTTCATCGGTCTGGAGGGACGAGGAACTGAAGCTTTCTTT,CASSFIGLEGRGTEAFF
TRBV18,.,TRBD2,TRBJ2-5,TGTGCCAGCTCACCGGCGACTAGCGGGGGGGAAGGGACCCAGTACTTC,CASSPATSGGEGTQYF
TRBV27,once,.,TRBJ2-7,TGTGCCAGCAGCCCTTTGGCGTCGCGTGACGAGCAGTACTTC,CASSPLASRDEQYF
TRBV19,.,.,TRBJ1-5,TGTGCCAGTAGTCCGGACTGGCAGCCCCAGCATTTT,CASSPDWQPQHF
TRBV20-1,.,.,TRBJ2-1,TGCAGTGCTAGAGATCATTTGAGGAAAAGCTCCTACAATGAGCAGTTCTTC,CSARDHLRKSSYNEQFF
TRBV28,.,.,TRBJ2-3,TGTGCCAGCAGTGCGGGGCAGAGCACAGATACGCAGTATTTT,CASSAGQSTDTQYF
TRBV4-1,few,TRBD1,TRBJ2-3,TGCGCCAGCAGCCTCCGACTCACAGGGGCGACAGATACGCAGTATTTT,CASSLRLTGATDTQYF
TRBV5-1,.,.,TRBJ1-4,TGCGCCAGCAGCTCACCTGAGGGAGCGAATGAAAAACTGTTTTTT,CASSSPEGANEKLFF
TRBV18,.,.,TRBJ2-1,TGTGCCAGCTCACCCGGTCGAGGTGAGCAGTTCTTC,CASSPGRGEQFF
TRBV12-3/TRBV12-4,few,.,TRBJ1-2,TGTGCCAGCAGTTTCGGCCAGTTCGCCGGCTATGGCTACACCTTC,CASSFGQFAGYGYTF
TRBV21-1,many,.,TRBJ2-3,TGTGCCAGCACCAGAGATGGGGACAGGGACCTCACAGATACGCAGTATTTT,CASTRDGDRDLTDTQYF
TRBV5-1,.,.,TRBJ1-2,TGCGCCAGCAGCCGTGGTCCCGATAACTATGGCTACACCTTC,CASSRGPDNYGYTF
TRBV4-2,.,TRBD2,TRBJ2-3,TGTGCCAGCAGCCAACTGAGCGGGGGCACAGATACGCAGTATTTT,CASSQLSGGTDTQYF
TRBV5-1,.,.,TRBJ2-6,TGCGCCAGCAGTTCTGAGTCTGGGGCCAACGTCCTGACTTTC,CASSSESGANVLTF
TRBV5-1,few,.,TRBJ2-5,TGCGCCAGCAGCCAGGCGGGACCGACAGCTTACCAAGAGACCCAGTACTTC,CASSQAGPTAYQETQYF
TRBV15,.,.,TRBJ2-6,TGTGCCACCAGCCTAACTTCCTCTGGGGCCAACGTCCTGACTTTC,CATSLTSSGANVLTF
TRBV4-3,.,.,TRBJ1-1,TGCGCCAGCAGCCAAGTTTCGGATTCTGAAGCTTTCTTT,CASSQVSDSEAFF
TRBV4-2,once,TRBD2,TRBJ2-5,TGTGCCAGCAGCCAAGATCGGCCTAGCGGGGGGGCCGGGGAGACCCAGTACTTC,CASSQDRPSGGAGETQYF
TRBV12-3/TRBV12-4,many,.,TRBJ1-5,TGTGCCAGCAGTTTTTCGGGTATCGGGCAGCCCCAGCATTTT,CASSFSGIGQPQHF